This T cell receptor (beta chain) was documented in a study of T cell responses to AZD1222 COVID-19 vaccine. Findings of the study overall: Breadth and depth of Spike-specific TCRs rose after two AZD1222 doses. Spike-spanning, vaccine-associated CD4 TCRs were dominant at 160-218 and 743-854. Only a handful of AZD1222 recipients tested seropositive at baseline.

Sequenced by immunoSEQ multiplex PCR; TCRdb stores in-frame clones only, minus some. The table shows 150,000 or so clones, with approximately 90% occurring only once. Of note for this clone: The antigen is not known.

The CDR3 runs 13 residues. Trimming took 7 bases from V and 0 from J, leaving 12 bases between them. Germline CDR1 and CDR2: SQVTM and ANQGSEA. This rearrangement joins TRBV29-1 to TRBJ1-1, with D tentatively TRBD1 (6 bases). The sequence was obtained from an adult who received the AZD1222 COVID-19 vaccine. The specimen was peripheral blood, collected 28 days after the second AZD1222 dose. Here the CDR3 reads CSAEQGMNTEAFF. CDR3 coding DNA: TGCAGCGCCGAACAGGGTATGAACACTGAAGCTTTCTTT.